Below are 8 T cell receptor beta chains sequenced from a single sample in a study of T cell responses to AZD1222 COVID-19 vaccine. The protocol was immunoSEQ multiplex PCR, while the TCRdb copy is restricted to in-frame clones and leaves out a portion. The table shows under 70,000 clones, with 84% occurring only once. The sample in question was peripheral blood, obtained on day 0 of AZD1222 vaccination. All receptors come from an adult in good health.

This clone has a single count. The rearrangement joins TRBV4-3 to TRBJ1-5; D remains unclear. From germline, CDR1 is LGHNA and CDR2 YSLEER. CDR3 length: 17 amino acids. V was shortened by 4 bases and J by 4 bases, with 20 bases between the two germline ends. CDR3 sequence (DNA): TGCGCCAGCAGCCTGTTTTACAGCCACGAGGGAAATCAGCCCCAGCATTTT. Translated, it gives CASSLFYSHEGNQPQHF.

The V call is TRBV28, the J call TRBJ2-7; 8 positions agree with TRBD1. CDR1 is MDHEN and CDR2 is SYDVKM in the germline V gene. The CDR3 has 14 amino acids. With 3 bases clipped from V and 9 bases from J, the junction kept 10 bases outside the gene matches. CDR3 loop: CASSFSIDRGGQYF. In DNA, the CDR3 is TGTGCCAGCAGTTTCTCGATTGACAGGGGCGGGCAGTACTTC.

The chain combines TRBV7-2 with TRBJ1-4; the match to TRBD1 covers 8 bases. In germline, CDR1 is SGHTA, CDR2 FQGNSA. Trimming took 0 bases from V and 14 from J; bases not matched to a gene: 5. This CDR3 comprises 13 residues. The CDR3: CASSLAYRDRLFF. The CDR3 coding sequence is TGTGCCAGCAGCTTAGCCTACCGGGACAGGCTGTTTTTT.

This rearrangement joins TRBV5-5 to TRBJ1-5; no clear D. From germline, CDR1 is SGHKS and CDR2 YYEKEE (reference sequence). V gave up 1 base and J gave up 7 bases, with 12 bases separating them. The CDR3 consists of 14 residues. The CDR3 region has the DNA TGTGCCAGCAGCTTGAATCGGGTCGAGCAGCCCCAGCATTTT. Translation: CASSLNRVEQPQHF.

The chain recombines TRBV12-3 or TRBV12-4 with TRBJ2-1; D might be TRBD1 or TRBD2, each matching 6 bases. The CDR3 length is 13 residues. V lost 8 bases and J 8 bases, leaving 16 bases between the germline ends. CDR3 DNA: TGTGCCAGCCTCACCGGGGGCGACGATGAGCAGTTCTTC. It encodes CASLTGGDDEQFF.

The chain recombines TRBV7-2 with TRBJ1-1; the D gene is possibly TRBD1 (5 bases). The V end lost 5 bases, the J end lost 1 base, and 14 bases lay between the germline ends. The CDR3 has 15 amino acids. CDR1 is SGHTA and CDR2 is FQGNSA in the germline V gene. CDR3 residues: CASSNPAGKNTEAFF. DNA of the CDR3: TGTGCCAGCAGCAACCCCGCAGGGAAGAACACTGAAGCTTTCTTT.

The chain uses TRBV2 and TRBJ1-6, with D unclear. With 3 bases removed from V and 6 bases from J, the gap between germline ends came to 12 bases. From germline, CDR1 is SNHLY and CDR2 FYNNEI. CDR3 length: 15 residues. For the CDR3, the DNA is TGTGCCAGCAGTGACCATGGCATCCTTAATTCACCCCTCCACTTT. It yields the protein CASSDHGILNSPLHF.

The genes are TRBV12-3 or TRBV12-4 and TRBJ2-5; D unclear. The CDR3 loop spans 12 amino acids. V was trimmed by 1 base and J by 1 base, leaving 1 base between them. In DNA form, the CDR3 reads TGTGCCAGCAGTTTAGTCCAAGAGACCCAGTACTTC. Its protein is CASSLVQETQYF.